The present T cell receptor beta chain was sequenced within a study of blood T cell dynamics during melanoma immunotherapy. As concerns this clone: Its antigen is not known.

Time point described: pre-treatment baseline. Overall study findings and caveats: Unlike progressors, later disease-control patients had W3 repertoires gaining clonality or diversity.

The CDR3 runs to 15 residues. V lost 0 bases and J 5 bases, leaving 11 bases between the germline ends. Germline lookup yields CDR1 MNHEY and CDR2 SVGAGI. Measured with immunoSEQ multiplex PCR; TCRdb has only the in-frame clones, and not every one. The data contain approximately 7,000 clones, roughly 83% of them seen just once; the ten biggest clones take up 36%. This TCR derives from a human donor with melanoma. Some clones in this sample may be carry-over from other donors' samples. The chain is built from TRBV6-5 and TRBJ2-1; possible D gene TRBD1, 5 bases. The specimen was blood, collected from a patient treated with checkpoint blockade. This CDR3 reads CASSYSATVNNEQFF. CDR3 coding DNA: TGTGCCAGCAGTTACTCTGCGACAGTCAACAATGAGCAGTTCTTC.